The 30 T cell receptor beta chains given below trace back to one sample, sequenced in a study of control samples from healthy donors and cancer patients. Measured with immunoSEQ multiplex PCR; TCRdb has only the in-frame clones, and not every one. The table lists under 200,000 clones, 91% of them singletons. Input material: blood. The receptors come from a woman aged 25 to 45 in good health.

This clone was seen only a few times. The chain is built from TRBV18 and TRBJ2-2, with D uncertain. The germline CDR1 and CDR2 sequences are KGHSH and LQKENI. The germline V and J ends were trimmed by 2 bases and 2 bases, with 6 bases remaining between them. This CDR3 has 14 residues. This CDR3 is CASSPTLNTGELFF. The CDR3 DNA reads TGTGCCAGCTCACCAACTCTTAACACCGGGGAGCTGTTTTTT.

V gene TRBV11-2 combines with J gene TRBJ2-2; D might be TRBD2 (5 bases). Germline values: CDR1 SGHAT, CDR2 FQNNGV. The CDR3 extends over 14 amino acids. The V end was cut by 5 bases, the J end by 2 bases, with 9 bases between. The CDR3 loop reads CASSPRLNTGELFF. CDR3 DNA sequence: TGTGCCAGCAGCCCCAGACTAAACACCGGGGAGCTGTTTTTT.

Points on this clone: The identical CDR3 is also encoded by other nucleotide sequences in the sample. The chain recombines TRBV5-1 with TRBJ2-5, with D maybe TRBD1 (6 bases). Germline values: CDR1 SGHRS, CDR2 YFSETQ. The V end lost 3 bases, the J end lost 4 bases, and 10 bases lay between the germline ends. The CDR3 runs to 13 residues. This CDR3 is CASSSQGGETQYF. DNA for the CDR3: TGCGCCAGCAGCTCACAGGGTGGAGAGACCCAGTACTTC.

The V and J genes are TRBV7-9 and TRBJ2-3, with a tentative D call TRBD2 (6 bases). V lost 0 bases and J lost 1, with 11 bases in between. The CDR3 totals 16 residues. Germline assignment: CDR1 SEHNR and CDR2 FQNEAQ (reference sequence). The CDR3 DNA reads TGTGCCAGCAGCTTAGCGTTCCAGCGGGGCACAGATACGCAGTATTTT. It yields the protein CASSLAFQRGTDTQYF.

The CDR3 DNA follows: TGCGCCAGCAGAACAGATTACTCCTACAATGAGCAGTTCTTC. It translates to CASRTDYSYNEQFF. The chain recombines TRBV10-2 with TRBJ2-1, with D hard to call. The CDR3 consists of 14 residues. Looked up from germline, CDR1 is WSHSY and CDR2 is SAAADI. The V end lost 6 bases, the J end lost 0 bases, and 9 bases lay between the germline ends.

CDR3 residues: CASSSRHYSQETQYF. Here the CDR3 DNA reads TGTGCCAGCAGTTCTCGACATTATTCCCAAGAGACCCAGTACTTC. The V gene is TRBV6-5, the J gene TRBJ2-5, with no clear D. This CDR3 spans 15 amino acids. Germline V CDR1 and CDR2: MNHEY, SVGAGI. V gave up 4 bases and J gave up 1 base, with 13 bases separating them.

This clone was seen a single time. V is TRBV7-2 and J is TRBJ2-5; D unclear. The CDR3 is 14 amino acids. Trimming took 0 bases from V and 2 from J, leaving 7 bases between them. CDR1 and CDR2 from the germline V gene are SGHTA and FQGNSA. As DNA, the CDR3 is TGTGCCAGCAGCTTAGCGTGGGCGCAAGAGACCCAGTACTTC. Translated, it gives CASSLAWAQETQYF.

The genes are TRBV6-6 and TRBJ1-5, with D perhaps matching TRBD1 (5 bases). This CDR3 is built from 15 residues. The V gene lost 2 bases and the J gene lost 4 bases, with 12 bases spanning the gap. CDR1 MNHNY and CDR2 SVGAGI come from the germline V gene (reference sequence). The CDR3 sequence: CASSYRQRGNQPQHF. Written as DNA, the CDR3 is TGTGCCAGCAGTTACCGGCAGCGGGGGAATCAGCCCCAGCATTTT.

This chain links TRBV6-5 with TRBJ1-2, with D possibly matching TRBD1 (6 bases). Germline lookup yields CDR1 MNHEY and CDR2 SVGAGI. V was clipped by 0 bases and J by 4 bases, with 12 bases between them. The CDR3 extends over 15 amino acids. The CDR3 region is CASSYSAGVAYGYTF. Written as DNA, the CDR3 is TGTGCCAGCAGTTACTCGGCAGGGGTGGCCTATGGCTACACCTTC.

This chain joins TRBV12-5 and TRBJ2-7; 7 bases agree with TRBD2. This CDR3 comprises 16 residues. CDR1 LGHNT and CDR2 FRNRAP come from the germline V gene. The ends lost 1 base at V and 0 bases at J; junction bases unmatched: 6. CDR3 sequence reads: CASGLGATSVSYEQYF. CDR3 DNA sequence: TGTGCTAGTGGTTTGGGCGCCACTAGCGTCTCCTACGAGCAGTACTTC. The entire variable domain, with the rest obtained from reference TRBV12-5 and TRBJ2-7, is as follows: DARVTQTPRHKVTEMGQEVTMRCQPILGHNTVFWYRQTMMQGLELLAYFRNRAPLDDSGMPKDRFSAEMPDATLATLKIQPSEPRDSAVYFCASGLGATSVSYEQYFGPGTRLTVT.

The rearrangement joins TRBV28 to TRBJ1-6, with 8 bases lining up with TRBD1. The V gene's germline CDR1 is MDHEN and CDR2 SYDVKM. The CDR3 contains 15 residues. J was trimmed by 6 bases and V by 4 bases; bases with no gene match: 5. The CDR3 sequence: CASSSRTGTNSPLHF. For the CDR3, the DNA is TGTGCCAGCAGTTCCAGGACAGGGACTAATTCACCCCTCCACTTT. Looking up the rest from reference TRBV28 and TRBJ1-6 gives the full variable domain: DVKVTQSSRYLVKRTGEKVFLECVQDMDHENMFWYRQDPGLGLRLIYFSYDVKMKEKGDIPEGYSVSREKKERFSLILESASTNQTSMYLCASSSRTGTNSPLHFGNGTRLTVT.

This chain connects TRBV7-8 to TRBJ1-5; D unclear. Trimming removed 0 bases from V and 2 bases from J, with 8 bases in between. CDR3 size: 15 residues. The germline CDR1 and CDR2 sequences are SGHVS and FQNEAQ. The CDR3: CASSLAGGRNQPQHF. CDR3 nucleotide sequence: TGTGCCAGCAGCTTAGCCGGTGGCCGCAATCAGCCCCAGCATTTT. The variable domain in full, completed from reference TRBV7-8 and TRBJ1-5, reads GAGVSQSPRYKVAKRGQDVALRCDPISGHVSLFWYQQALGQGPEFLTYFQNEAQLDKSGLPSDRFFAERPEGSVSTLKIQRTQQEDSAVYLCASSLAGGRNQPQHFGDGTRLSIL.

The rearrangement joins TRBV5-4 to TRBJ1-6; possibly TRBD1 for D (5 bases). The CDR3 covers 15 residues. The V end was cut by 0 bases, the J end by 6 bases, with 10 bases between. Germline CDR1 SGHNT, CDR2 YYREEE (reference sequence). This CDR3 reads CASSLVGEINSPLHF. CDR3 coding DNA: TGTGCCAGCAGCTTGGTAGGGGAAATTAATTCACCCCTCCACTTT.

V is TRBV15 and J is TRBJ1-1; the match to TRBD1 covers 8 bases. Trimming at V came to 5 bases and at J to 5 bases, leaving 4 bases not matched to a gene. CDR1 and CDR2 from the germline V gene are LNHNV and YYDKDF (reference sequence). This CDR3 is built from 13 residues. CDR3 nucleotides: TGTGCCACCAGCTTGTACAGGGGGACTGAAGCTTTCTTT. Protein product: CATSLYRGTEAFF.

This rearrangement joins TRBV5-1 to TRBJ1-5; tentative D call: TRBD1 (5 bases). This CDR3 has 14 amino acids. V dropped 1 base and J dropped 6 bases, with 11 bases sitting between them. The germline CDR1 and CDR2 sequences are SGHRS and YFSETQ. The CDR3 loop is CASSLSAGLQPQHF. In DNA form, the CDR3 reads TGCGCCAGCAGCTTGAGCGCAGGGCTTCAGCCCCAGCATTTT.

V is TRBV5-1 and J is TRBJ2-7, with D perhaps matching TRBD1 (6 bases). Trimming shortened V by 3 bases and J by 3 bases, and 7 bases separated the two germline ends. Per the germline V gene, CDR1 is SGHRS and CDR2 is YFSETQ. The CDR3 has 12 amino acids. CDR3 bases: TGCGCCAGCAGCTCGACAGGCTACGAGCAGTACTTC. This sequence encodes CASSSTGYEQYF.

This clone was detected only once. The genes are TRBV5-1 and TRBJ2-2; 8 bases line up with TRBD1. The V segment lost 6 bases and the J segment 3 bases; nucleotides outside the gene matches: 4. CDR1 SGHRS and CDR2 YFSETQ come from the germline V gene. CDR3 size: 14 residues. CDR3 nucleotides: TGCGCCAGCACCCAGACAGGGGACACCGGGGAGCTGTTTTTT. Its translation is CASTQTGDTGELFF.

This sequence joins TRBV5-4 and TRBJ2-3; D uncertain. Germline assignment: CDR1 SGHNT and CDR2 YYREEE (reference sequence). CDR3 size: 16 residues. V shed 5 bases and J shed 2 bases, with 18 bases lying between them. The CDR3 DNA is TGTGCCAGCAGGAAAGGTTACAGTTCCTCCACAGATACGCAGTATTTT. Translating it yields CASRKGYSSSTDTQYF.

This chain joins TRBV11-3 and TRBJ1-1, with D uncertain. Trimming shortened V by 5 bases and J by 0 bases, and 16 bases separated the two germline ends. CDR1 is SGHNT, CDR2 YENEEA, per germline. The CDR3 is made up of 16 amino acids. The CDR3 DNA reads as TGTGCCAGCAGCGACCCCCACTCCCGGGTGAACACTGAAGCTTTCTTT. Protein sequence: CASSDPHSRVNTEAFF.

The V and J genes are TRBV28 and TRBJ1-5; D possibly corresponds to TRBD1 (5 bases). CDR3 length: 15 amino acids. The germline V and J ends were trimmed by 1 base and 5 bases, with 12 bases remaining between them. From germline, CDR1 is MDHEN and CDR2 SYDVKM. CDR3 region: CASSLLGDPYQPQHF. In nucleotides, the CDR3 is TGTGCCAGCAGTTTATTAGGGGACCCTTATCAGCCCCAGCATTTT.

The gene calls are TRBV27 and TRBJ1-1, with D perhaps matching TRBD1 (5 bases). Trimming removed 5 bases from V and 0 bases from J, with 13 bases in between. The length of the CDR3 is 15 residues. CDR1 and CDR2 from the germline V gene are MNHEY and SMNVEV (reference sequence). The CDR3 here is CASSQRQTMNTEAFF. DNA for the CDR3: TGTGCCAGCAGTCAGAGACAGACTATGAACACTGAAGCTTTCTTT.

The chain employs TRBV19 and TRBJ1-4; D not resolved. Trimming cost V 1 base and J 8 bases, with 11 bases left between them. The CDR3 length is 14 residues. Germline V gene sequence: CDR1 LNHDA, CDR2 SQIVND (reference sequence). DNA for the CDR3: TGTGCCAGTAGTATAGGGGGTGTCAGAGAAAAACTGTTTTTT. Translating gives CASSIGGVREKLFF.

The chain recombines TRBV11-3 with TRBJ2-5, with 7 bases matching TRBD2. Germline V gene sequence: CDR1 SGHNT, CDR2 YENEEA. CDR3 length: 14 residues. The J segment lost 3 bases and the V segment lost 1 base, leaving 2 bases of the junction unmatched. In DNA form, the CDR3 reads TGTGCCAGCAGCTTAGCTCTAGCGGAAGAGACCCAGTACTTC. Translated, it gives CASSLALAEETQYF.

The V call is TRBV18, the J call TRBJ1-1, with 8 bases matching TRBD1. V trimming: 3 bases; J trimming: 6 bases; junction bases outside the gene matches: 0. The CDR3 is made up of 12 amino acids. CDR1 KGHSH and CDR2 LQKENI come from the germline V gene. CDR3 region: CASSPDRAEAFF. CDR3 nucleotides: TGTGCCAGCTCACCGGACAGGGCTGAAGCTTTCTTT.

The rearrangement uses TRBV13 and TRBJ1-5; 8 bases map to TRBD1. J was trimmed by 0 bases and V by 4 bases; bases with no gene match: 2. Germline CDR1 and CDR2: PRHDT and FYEKMQ (reference sequence). There are 15 residues in the CDR3. The CDR3 is CASSSTGDSNQPQHF. DNA of the CDR3: TGTGCCAGCAGCTCGACAGGGGATAGCAATCAGCCCCAGCATTTT.

This chain's CDR3 is CASSIDQGSTEAFF. The CDR3 DNA sequence: TGTGCCAGTAGTATAGATCAAGGATCCACTGAAGCTTTCTTT. V and J are TRBV19 and TRBJ1-1; D remains unclear. Germline CDR1 reads LNHDA; CDR2 reads SQIVND (reference sequence). The CDR3 loop spans 14 amino acids. Trimming shortened V by 0 bases and J by 4 bases, and 9 bases separated the two germline ends.

V gene TRBV12-3 or TRBV12-4 combines with J gene TRBJ2-1; D unresolved. V lost 3 bases to trimming and J lost 7 bases, with 10 bases between them. This CDR3 contains 13 residues. The CDR3 DNA is TGTGCCAGCAGTTTGTTGGCGAGGAATGAGCAGTTCTTC. Translation: CASSLLARNEQFF.

The J gene is TRBJ2-7, the V gene TRBV19; 12 bases are shared with TRBD2. The CDR3 has 15 amino acids. V shed 6 bases, J shed 2 bases, and the junction held 5 bases outside the gene matches. CDR1 is LNHDA and CDR2 is SQIVND in the germline V gene (reference sequence). Here the CDR3 DNA reads TGTGCCAGTAGGCTGACTAGCGGGAGCACCTACGAGCAGTACTTC. Translated: CASRLTSGSTYEQYF.

This chain uses TRBV24-1 with TRBJ2-3, with D possibly matching TRBD2 (6 bases). CDR1 is KGHDR, CDR2 SFDVKD, per germline. Trimming shortened V by 2 bases and J by 6 bases, and 14 bases separated the two germline ends. This CDR3 contains 15 residues. CDR3 sequence reads: CATSDSGRAGDTQYF. DNA of the CDR3: TGTGCCACCAGTGATTCGGGCAGGGCGGGGGATACGCAGTATTTT.

The V call is TRBV28, the J call TRBJ2-5; 7 bases fit TRBD2. This CDR3 has 14 residues. Germline V gene sequence: CDR1 MDHEN, CDR2 SYDVKM. Unmatched junction bases numbered 6, after V lost 4 bases and J lost 4 bases. The CDR3: CASSSPSGGETQYF. The CDR3 DNA reads as TGTGCCAGCAGTTCCCCTAGCGGAGGAGAGACCCAGTACTTC. Filled out from reference TRBV28 and TRBJ2-5, the complete variable domain reads DVKVTQSSRYLVKRTGEKVFLECVQDMDHENMFWYRQDPGLGLRLIYFSYDVKMKEKGDIPEGYSVSREKKERFSLILESASTNQTSMYLCASSSPSGGETQYFGPGTRLLVL.